This TCR beta chain was obtained from a study of OX40 agonist ivuxolimab in advanced cancers. Study context: Patients were given ivuxolimab, an antibody that agonizes OX40 (CD134).

Patients who had autoimmune disease history or got systemic immunosuppression were left out. This clone appeared a single time. The table came from immunoSEQ multiplex PCR; TCRdb's copy has only in-frame clones and leaves some out. The sample has about 85,000 clones, around 80% seen once. Looked up from germline, CDR1 is SGHRS and CDR2 is YFSETQ. V was shortened by 0 bases and J by 4 bases, with 10 bases between the two germline ends. This CDR3 has 14 amino acids. The receptor was isolated from an adult with an advanced solid tumor such as melanoma, head and neck, liver or kidney cancer. V gene TRBV5-1 combines with J gene TRBJ1-2, with TRBD1 as a possible D gene (5 bases). The source material was CD4+ or CD8+ T cells sorted from blood, sampled in a trial of the OX40 agonist ivuxolimab. The chain's CDR3 is CASSLAGDFYGYTF. In nucleotides, the CDR3 is TGCGCCAGCAGCTTGGCCGGGGACTTCTATGGCTACACCTTC.